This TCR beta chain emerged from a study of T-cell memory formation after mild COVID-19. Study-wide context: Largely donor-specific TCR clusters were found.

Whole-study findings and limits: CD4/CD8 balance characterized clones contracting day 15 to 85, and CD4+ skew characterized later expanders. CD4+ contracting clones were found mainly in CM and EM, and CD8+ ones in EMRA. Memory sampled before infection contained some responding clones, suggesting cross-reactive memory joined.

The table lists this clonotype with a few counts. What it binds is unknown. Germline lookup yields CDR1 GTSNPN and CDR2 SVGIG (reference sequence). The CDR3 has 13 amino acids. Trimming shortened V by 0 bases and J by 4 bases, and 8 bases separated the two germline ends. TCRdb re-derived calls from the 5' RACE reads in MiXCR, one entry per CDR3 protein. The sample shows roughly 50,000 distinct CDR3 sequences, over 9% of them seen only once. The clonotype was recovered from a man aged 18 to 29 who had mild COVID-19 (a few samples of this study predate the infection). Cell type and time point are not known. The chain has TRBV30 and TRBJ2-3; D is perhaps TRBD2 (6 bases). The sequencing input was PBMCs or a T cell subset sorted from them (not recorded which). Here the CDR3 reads CAWSVPGADTQYF. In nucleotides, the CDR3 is TGTGCCTGGAGTGTACCGGGGGCAGATACGCAGTATTTT. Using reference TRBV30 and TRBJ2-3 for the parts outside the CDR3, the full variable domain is SQTIHQWPATLVQPVGSPLSLECTVEGTSNPNLYWYRQAAGRGLQLLFYSVGIGQISSEVPQNLSASRPQDRQFILSSKKLLLSDSGFYLCAWSVPGADTQYFGPGTRLTVL.